The rows below give T cell receptor beta chains drawn from one sample of a study of T cell repertoires in aging, cancer and after chemotherapy. In TCRdb, the multiplex PCR reads were re-called with MiXCR into one record per CDR3 protein. The sample records around 5,100 distinct CDR3 sequences, roughly 29% being singletons. Input material: blood. Receptor source: a human donor with a solid tumor. Each CDR3 is given with its conserved first and last residue. The order of the fields is D gene, V gene, clone size, J gene, CDR3 protein, CDR3 DNA. D genes are given only for firm matches. Size tells how often a clone was seen (once, few, many) or the class of an expanded clone, and some rows leave it out.

D gene: TRBD2
V gene: TRBV12-3/TRBV12-4
clone size: .
J gene: TRBJ2-7
CDR3 protein: CASSLGGLAGLREQYF
CDR3 DNA: TGTGCCAGCAGTTTAGGAGGACTAGCGGGGCTACGAGAGCAGTACTTC

D gene: .
V gene: TRBV6-2/TRBV6-3
clone size: few
J gene: TRBJ1-2
CDR3 protein: CASRHTSRAYGYTF
CDR3 DNA: TGTGCCAGCAGGCACACCAGTCGAGCCTATGGCTACACCTTC

D gene: .
V gene: TRBV30
clone size: medium-sized
J gene: TRBJ1-3
CDR3 protein: CAWSVRGASSGNTIYF
CDR3 DNA: TGTGCCTGGAGTGTACGAGGGGCCTCCTCTGGAAACACCATATATTTT

D gene: .
V gene: TRBV6-5
clone size: .
J gene: TRBJ1-1
CDR3 protein: CASIGGADTEAFF
CDR3 DNA: TGTGCCAGCATCGGGGGCGCCGACACTGAAGCTTTCTTT

D gene: .
V gene: TRBV11-2
clone size: few
J gene: TRBJ1-2
CDR3 protein: CASSGGVAYGYTF
CDR3 DNA: TGTGCCAGCAGCGGGGGGGTAGCCTATGGCTACACCTTC

D gene: .
V gene: TRBV12-3/TRBV12-4
clone size: .
J gene: TRBJ1-1
CDR3 protein: CASSWAGVTEAFF
CDR3 DNA: TGTGCCAGCAGTTGGGCAGGTGTAACTGAAGCTTTCTTT

D gene: .
V gene: TRBV28
clone size: .
J gene: TRBJ1-3
CDR3 protein: CASSPPAPGSGNTIYF
CDR3 DNA: TGTGCCAGCAGCCCGCCGGCCCCGGGCTCTGGAAACACCATATATTTT

D gene: TRBD1
V gene: TRBV19
clone size: .
J gene: TRBJ2-7
CDR3 protein: CASSGQGAPEQYF
CDR3 DNA: TGTGCCAGCTCGGGACAGGGGGCGCCCGAGCAGTACTTC

D gene: .
V gene: TRBV30
clone size: .
J gene: TRBJ1-3
CDR3 protein: CAWITTDHSGNTIYF
CDR3 DNA: TGTGCCTGGATAACCACGGATCACTCTGGAAACACCATATATTTT

D gene: .
V gene: TRBV7-3
clone size: .
J gene: TRBJ1-1
CDR3 protein: CASSLMAENTEAFF
CDR3 DNA: TGTGCCAGCAGCTTAATGGCAGAGAACACTGAAGCTTTCTTT

D gene: TRBD1
V gene: TRBV20-1
clone size: .
J gene: TRBJ1-4
CDR3 protein: CSAGRDRDEKLFF
CDR3 DNA: TGCAGTGCTGGCCGGGACAGGGATGAAAAACTGTTTTTT

D gene: TRBD1
V gene: TRBV6-5
clone size: few
J gene: TRBJ1-1
CDR3 protein: CASSPRTGAGNTEAFF
CDR3 DNA: TGTGCCAGCAGCCCGCGGACAGGGGCCGGGAACACTGAAGCTTTCTTT

D gene: .
V gene: TRBV5-4
clone size: .
J gene: TRBJ2-7
CDR3 protein: CASSLGGGGDHEQYF
CDR3 DNA: TGTGCCAGCAGCTTGGGGGGAGGGGGGGACCACGAGCAGTACTTC

D gene: .
V gene: TRBV6-5
clone size: few
J gene: TRBJ1-5
CDR3 protein: CASTQRNSNQPQHF
CDR3 DNA: TGTGCCAGCACCCAGCGGAATAGCAATCAGCCCCAGCATTTT

D gene: TRBD1
V gene: TRBV6-5
clone size: few
J gene: TRBJ1-4
CDR3 protein: CASSRGTALNNEKLFF
CDR3 DNA: TGTGCCAGCAGTAGAGGGACAGCACTGAATAATGAAAAACTGTTTTTT

D gene: TRBD1
V gene: TRBV4-2
clone size: .
J gene: TRBJ2-1
CDR3 protein: CASSHRTGGQDEQFF
CDR3 DNA: TGCGCCAGCAGCCACCGAACAGGGGGTCAGGATGAGCAGTTCTTC

D gene: .
V gene: TRBV27
clone size: .
J gene: TRBJ1-1
CDR3 protein: CASSSVGNTEAFF
CDR3 DNA: TGTGCCAGCAGTAGTGTGGGGAACACTGAAGCTTTCTTT

D gene: TRBD1
V gene: TRBV15
clone size: medium-sized
J gene: TRBJ2-6
CDR3 protein: CATSRDWGQGFGANVLTF
CDR3 DNA: TGTGCCACCAGCAGAGATTGGGGACAGGGGTTTGGGGCCAACGTCCTGACTTTC

D gene: .
V gene: TRBV20-1
clone size: .
J gene: TRBJ1-3
CDR3 protein: CSARDGRNSGNTIYF
CDR3 DNA: TGCAGTGCTAGGGATGGACGGAACTCTGGAAACACCATATATTTT

D gene: TRBD1
V gene: TRBV6-5
clone size: .
J gene: TRBJ1-2
CDR3 protein: CASTGGPHYGYTF
CDR3 DNA: TGTGCCAGCACAGGGGGGCCTCACTATGGCTACACCTTC

D gene: .
V gene: TRBV6-5
clone size: medium-sized
J gene: TRBJ1-3
CDR3 protein: CASTSSGNTIYF
CDR3 DNA: TGTGCCAGCACCAGCTCTGGAAACACCATATATTTT

D gene: .
V gene: TRBV5-6
clone size: .
J gene: TRBJ1-1
CDR3 protein: CASSLASATEAFF
CDR3 DNA: TGTGCCAGCAGCTTGGCCTCAGCCACTGAAGCTTTCTTT

D gene: .
V gene: TRBV18
clone size: few
J gene: TRBJ1-1
CDR3 protein: CASSHEEDTEAFF
CDR3 DNA: TGTGCCAGCTCACATGAGGAGGACACTGAAGCTTTCTTT

D gene: .
V gene: TRBV10-3
clone size: few
J gene: TRBJ1-2
CDR3 protein: CAISVENPDRPNYGYTF
CDR3 DNA: TGTGCCATCAGTGTCGAAAACCCGGACAGACCGAACTATGGCTACACCTTC

D gene: TRBD2
V gene: TRBV28
clone size: .
J gene: TRBJ2-7
CDR3 protein: CASTRGESYEQYF
CDR3 DNA: TGTGCCAGCACCCGGGGGGAGTCCTACGAGCAGTACTTC

D gene: TRBD1
V gene: TRBV20-1
clone size: .
J gene: TRBJ1-1
CDR3 protein: CSAPDRVAEAFF
CDR3 DNA: TGCAGTGCCCCCGACAGGGTAGCTGAAGCTTTCTTT

D gene: TRBD1
V gene: TRBV7-3
clone size: .
J gene: TRBJ1-1
CDR3 protein: CASSPRVLTGGPPGDTEAFF
CDR3 DNA: TGTGCCAGCAGCCCAAGGGTACTCACAGGGGGCCCTCCCGGGGACACTGAAGCTTTCTTT

D gene: .
V gene: TRBV12-3/TRBV12-4
clone size: .
J gene: TRBJ2-7
CDR3 protein: CASSGGYEQYF
CDR3 DNA: TGTGCCAGCAGCGGGGGCTACGAGCAGTACTTC

D gene: .
V gene: TRBV18
clone size: .
J gene: TRBJ1-4
CDR3 protein: CASSQGTPAGITNEKLFF
CDR3 DNA: TGTGCCAGCTCACAGGGGACTCCGGCAGGGATAACTAATGAAAAACTGTTTTTT

D gene: .
V gene: TRBV6-1
clone size: .
J gene: TRBJ2-7
CDR3 protein: CASSPSSAGNYEQYF
CDR3 DNA: TGTGCCAGCAGCCCCAGTTCGGCAGGCAACTACGAGCAGTACTTC

D gene: .
V gene: TRBV4-1
clone size: .
J gene: TRBJ2-5
CDR3 protein: CASSQGEREKETQYF
CDR3 DNA: TGCGCCAGCAGCCAAGGAGAAAGGGAGAAAGAGACCCAGTACTTC

D gene: TRBD1
V gene: TRBV5-5
clone size: few
J gene: TRBJ1-4
CDR3 protein: CASSLGQGNEKLFF
CDR3 DNA: TGTGCCAGCAGCTTGGGACAGGGGAATGAAAAACTGTTTTTT

D gene: .
V gene: TRBV25-1
clone size: .
J gene: TRBJ1-5
CDR3 protein: CASSAGANQPQHF
CDR3 DNA: TGTGCCAGCAGTGCAGGGGCCAATCAGCCCCAGCATTTT

D gene: .
V gene: TRBV12-3/TRBV12-4
clone size: .
J gene: TRBJ2-2
CDR3 protein: CASDSPESNTGELFF
CDR3 DNA: TGTGCTAGTGACTCTCCGGAATCGAACACCGGGGAGCTGTTTTTT

D gene: TRBD2
V gene: TRBV27
clone size: few
J gene: TRBJ2-1
CDR3 protein: CASRTSGNGEQFF
CDR3 DNA: TGTGCCAGCAGGACTAGCGGGAATGGAGAGCAGTTCTTC

D gene: .
V gene: TRBV15
clone size: few
J gene: TRBJ1-5
CDR3 protein: CATSRDLSGPQHF
CDR3 DNA: TGTGCCACCAGCAGAGATCTCTCGGGGCCCCAGCATTTT

D gene: .
V gene: TRBV6-1
clone size: .
J gene: TRBJ1-5
CDR3 protein: CASSVTSGRNQRQHF
CDR3 DNA: TGTGCCAGCAGTGTAACAAGTGGTCGGAATCAGCGCCAGCATTTT

D gene: .
V gene: TRBV19
clone size: .
J gene: TRBJ1-2
CDR3 protein: CASSPGGRLDPNYGYTF
CDR3 DNA: TGTGCCAGTAGTCCTGGGGGCCGGCTGGATCCTAACTATGGCTACACCTTC

D gene: .
V gene: TRBV15
clone size: .
J gene: TRBJ2-3
CDR3 protein: CATSRNRAATDTQYF
CDR3 DNA: TGTGCCACCAGCAGAAACCGGGCCGCCACAGATACGCAGTATTTT

D gene: .
V gene: TRBV13
clone size: .
J gene: TRBJ1-2
CDR3 protein: CASSLRKLLGGYGYTF
CDR3 DNA: TGTGCCAGCAGCTTAAGGAAACTTCTAGGGGGCTATGGCTACACCTTC

D gene: TRBD2
V gene: TRBV10-3
clone size: .
J gene: TRBJ2-1
CDR3 protein: CAISEIRLAGRRGSSEQFF
CDR3 DNA: TGTGCCATCAGTGAGATTCGGCTAGCGGGACGACGTGGGAGCAGTGAGCAGTTCTTC

D gene: TRBD2
V gene: TRBV20-1
clone size: few
J gene: TRBJ2-7
CDR3 protein: CSANKGLAGIEQYF
CDR3 DNA: TGCAGTGCAAATAAGGGACTAGCGGGAATCGAGCAGTACTTC

D gene: .
V gene: TRBV4-2
clone size: .
J gene: TRBJ2-7
CDR3 protein: CASSQGSLEKYF
CDR3 DNA: TGTGCCAGCAGCCAAGGGAGCCTTGAGAAGTACTTC

D gene: .
V gene: TRBV7-9
clone size: .
J gene: TRBJ1-2
CDR3 protein: CASSSLRDSYNYGYTF
CDR3 DNA: TGTGCCAGCAGCTCCTTAAGAGACAGCTATAACTATGGCTACACCTTC

D gene: TRBD2
V gene: TRBV20-1
clone size: few
J gene: TRBJ2-1
CDR3 protein: CSARERRLAASSYNEQFF
CDR3 DNA: TGCAGTGCTAGAGAAAGGAGACTAGCGGCCAGCTCCTACAATGAGCAGTTCTTC

D gene: .
V gene: TRBV12-3/TRBV12-4
clone size: .
J gene: TRBJ2-3
CDR3 protein: CASSLGFYDPTDTQYF
CDR3 DNA: TGTGCCAGCAGCCTAGGGTTTTACGATCCCACAGATACGCAGTATTTT

D gene: TRBD1
V gene: TRBV7-3
clone size: .
J gene: TRBJ2-3
CDR3 protein: CASSLTYMRDRVDTQYF
CDR3 DNA: TGTGCCAGCAGCTTAACGTACATGCGGGACAGGGTAGATACGCAGTATTTT

D gene: .
V gene: TRBV6-5
clone size: few
J gene: TRBJ1-1
CDR3 protein: CASSSYSEAFF
CDR3 DNA: TGTGCCAGCAGTTCCTACAGTGAAGCTTTCTTT

D gene: .
V gene: TRBV20-1
clone size: few
J gene: TRBJ1-1
CDR3 protein: CSAKIVRETRWTFF
CDR3 DNA: TGCAGTGCTAAGATCGTCCGGGAGACGCGATGGACTTTCTTT

D gene: .
V gene: TRBV30
clone size: medium-sized
J gene: TRBJ2-7
CDR3 protein: CAWSKGTSYEQYF
CDR3 DNA: TGTGCCTGGAGTAAGGGCACTTCCTACGAGCAGTACTTC

D gene: .
V gene: TRBV2
clone size: .
J gene: TRBJ1-2
CDR3 protein: CASSRDRLYGYTF
CDR3 DNA: TGTGCCAGCAGTAGAGACAGACTCTATGGCTACACCTTC

D gene: TRBD2
V gene: TRBV7-3
clone size: medium-sized
J gene: TRBJ2-3
CDR3 protein: CASSTGAGAADTQYF
CDR3 DNA: TGTGCCAGCAGTACTGGAGCGGGAGCCGCAGATACGCAGTATTTT

D gene: .
V gene: TRBV5-4
clone size: .
J gene: TRBJ2-2
CDR3 protein: CASSLGGVGGELFF
CDR3 DNA: TGTGCCAGCAGCCTCGGTGGGGTTGGCGGGGAGCTGTTTTTT

D gene: TRBD2
V gene: TRBV28
clone size: .
J gene: TRBJ2-7
CDR3 protein: CASRTGTAWTSGYYEQYF
CDR3 DNA: TGTGCCAGTCGAACCGGGACAGCCTGGACTAGCGGGTACTACGAGCAGTACTTC

D gene: .
V gene: TRBV6-5
clone size: medium-sized
J gene: TRBJ1-5
CDR3 protein: CASSAGSQQPQHF
CDR3 DNA: TGTGCCAGCAGTGCAGGGTCCCAACAGCCCCAGCATTTT

D gene: TRBD1
V gene: TRBV6-1
clone size: few
J gene: TRBJ2-4
CDR3 protein: CASSNRQGENIQYF
CDR3 DNA: TGTGCCAGCAGTAACCGACAGGGCGAAAACATTCAGTACTTC

D gene: .
V gene: TRBV12-3/TRBV12-4
clone size: .
J gene: TRBJ2-7
CDR3 protein: CASSPQGGEQYF
CDR3 DNA: TGTGCCAGCAGCCCACAGGGAGGAGAGCAGTACTTC